These 29 T cell receptor beta chains share one sample of origin, sequenced in a study of cytomegalovirus exposure and HLA in healthy donors. With 60 Vbeta and 13 Jbeta primers, the PCR was carried out. Profiled with immunoSEQ multiplex PCR; TCRdb holds only in-frame clones, not every one. The data show 180,000 or so clones, with over 65% seen just once and roughly 1.5% held by the top ten. The material sequenced was PBMCs. The receptors shown here come from a man aged 18-30 years in good health and CMV-seronegative.

This clone was seen just once. The chain employs TRBV4-3 and TRBJ2-3, with 13 bases identical to TRBD2. The CDR3 is 15 residues long. The V and J ends lost 4 bases and 5 bases, in that order; junction bases with no gene match: 3. CDR1 and CDR2 (germline): LGHNA, YSLEER. DNA for the CDR3: TGCGCCAGCAGCCCACTAGCGGGAGGGCGAGATACGCAGTATTTT. It codes for CASSPLAGGRDTQYF.

The chain combines TRBV28 with TRBJ1-2; 7 positions agree with TRBD1. Trimming removed 6 bases from V and 8 bases from J; junction bases left unmatched: 27. CDR1 is MDHEN, CDR2 SYDVKM, per germline. The CDR3 totals 19 residues. The CDR3 sequence is CASRAPKYAKQTGVGGYTF. The CDR3 DNA reads TGTGCCAGCAGGGCCCCAAAATATGCGAAACAAACAGGGGTGGGCGGCTACACCTTC.

The chain carries TRBV5-4 and TRBJ2-7; possible D gene TRBD1, 5 bases. The CDR3 runs to 12 residues. Germline lookup yields CDR1 SGHNT and CDR2 YYREEE (reference sequence). V lost 3 bases and J 4 bases, leaving 8 bases between the germline ends. This CDR3 reads CASSSGAYEQYF. The CDR3 DNA reads TGTGCCAGCAGCTCTGGGGCATACGAGCAGTACTTC.

This chain's CDR3 is CASSGNTGLANYGYTF. CDR3 DNA sequence: TGTGCCAGCAGCGGAAATACAGGGTTGGCTAACTATGGCTACACCTTC. This chain links TRBV18 with TRBJ1-2; tentative D call: TRBD1 (6 bases). CDR1 is KGHSH, CDR2 LQKENI, per germline. V was pared by 8 bases and J by 0 bases, with 19 bases between. The CDR3 runs to 16 residues. The whole variable domain, remainder taken from reference TRBV18 and TRBJ1-2, is NAGVMQNPRHLVRRRGQEARLRCSPMKGHSHVYWYRQLPEEGLKFMVYLQKENIIDESGMPKERFSAEFPKEGPSILRIQQVVRGDSAAYFCASSGNTGLANYGYTFGSGTRLTVV.

The chain couples TRBV2 to TRBJ2-7; 8 nucleotides agree with TRBD1. Germline trimming cut 11 bases from V and 4 bases from J; bases unmatched to any gene: 13. The length of the CDR3 is 14 residues. Germline CDR1 SNHLY, CDR2 FYNNEI. The CDR3 sequence is CAGRPGQAKYEQYF. For the CDR3, the DNA is TGTGCCGGGAGACCGGGACAGGCGAAATACGAGCAGTACTTC. Supplemented by reference TRBV2 and TRBJ2-7, the full variable domain reads EPEVTQTPSHQVTQMGQEVILRCVPISNHLYFYWYRQILGQKVEFLVSFYNNEISEKSEIFDDQFSVERPDGSNFTLKIRSTKLEDSAMYFCAGRPGQAKYEQYFGPGTRLTVT.

V gene TRBV27 combines with J gene TRBJ2-1; D gene ambiguous. V was cut by 5 bases and J by 3 bases, with 14 bases left in between. The CDR3 contains 15 residues. Germline V gene sequence: CDR1 MNHEY, CDR2 SMNVEV (reference sequence). The chain's CDR3 is CASSLSPNFYNEQFF. The CDR3 DNA reads as TGTGCCAGCAGTCTCTCCCCTAACTTCTACAATGAGCAGTTCTTC.

In this sample, this clone turned up once. V usage is TRBV30 and J usage is TRBJ1-2, with 7 bases identical to TRBD1. CDR1 and CDR2 from the germline V gene are GTSNPN and SVGIG (reference sequence). Trimming removed 3 bases from V and 5 bases from J; junction bases left unmatched: 12. CDR3 length: 15 residues. The CDR3 reads CAWRRSPSRGYGYTF. Here the CDR3 DNA reads TGTGCCTGGAGGCGAAGCCCCTCCAGGGGGTATGGCTACACCTTC.

This clone was seen once. Other DNA sequences of this sample code for an identical CDR3. V usage is TRBV4-3 and J usage is TRBJ2-5, with 9 bases fitting TRBD1. CDR1 and CDR2 from the germline V gene are LGHNA and YSLEER. V gave up 3 bases and J gave up 5 bases; unmatched junction bases: 10. The CDR3 covers 16 residues. Here the CDR3 DNA reads TGCGCCAGCAGCCAGGCTACCGGGACAGGGTTGGAGACCCAGTACTTC. It yields the protein CASSQATGTGLETQYF.

The chain uses TRBV4-2 and TRBJ1-1; TRBD1 agrees at 7 bases. The length of the CDR3 is 16 residues. The V gene end was trimmed by 4 bases and the J gene end by 4 bases; junction bases not matched to a gene: 12. Germline V gene data show CDR1 as LGHNA and CDR2 as YNFKEQ. CDR3 DNA: TGTGCCAGCAGCCCAGGATCCAACAGGGGAGGCACTGAAGCTTTCTTT. Protein: CASSPGSNRGGTEAFF.

This clone was found a few times. The chain couples TRBV4-3 to TRBJ2-1; D perhaps matches TRBD2 (6 bases). This CDR3 is built from 17 residues. The germline V and J ends were trimmed by 0 bases and 8 bases, with 20 bases remaining between them. Germline loops: CDR1 LGHNA, CDR2 YSLEER. The CDR3 DNA reads TGCGCCAGCAGCCAAGAGGAGACTAGAGTTTTGGGGTATGAGCAGTTCTTC. Amino acids: CASSQEETRVLGYEQFF.

CDR3 region: CASSFRDYEQYF. The CDR3 DNA follows: TGTGCCAGCAGCTTCCGGGACTACGAGCAGTACTTC. The chain has TRBV7-9 and TRBJ2-7; tentative D call: TRBD2 (5 bases). CDR1 is SEHNR, CDR2 FQNEAQ, per germline (reference sequence). The CDR3 has 12 residues. The germline V and J ends were trimmed by 3 bases and 3 bases, with 6 bases remaining between them.

This chain connects TRBV2 to TRBJ2-2; 10 bases map to TRBD1. The CDR3 has 15 residues. The V segment lost 10 bases and the J segment 5 bases; nucleotides outside the gene matches: 10. Germline CDR1 and CDR2: SNHLY and FYNNEI. The CDR3 DNA follows: TGTGCCACCACCGGGACAGGGGTGGGGACCGGGGAGCTGTTTTTT. This sequence encodes CATTGTGVGTGELFF.

The chain has TRBV5-6 and TRBJ1-2; D not resolved. Trimming stripped 2 bases from V and 7 bases from J, with 24 bases between. The CDR3 sequence is 17 residues long. The germline V gene has CDR1 SGHDT and CDR2 YYEEEE. The chain's CDR3 is CASSLPSWSSLGSGYTF. As DNA, the CDR3 is TGTGCCAGCAGCTTACCCTCTTGGAGCTCTCTTGGCTCTGGCTACACCTTC.

This rearrangement joins TRBV19 to TRBJ1-5; D remains ambiguous. Germline assignment: CDR1 LNHDA and CDR2 SQIVND (reference sequence). Trimming removed 3 bases from V and 6 bases from J, with 21 bases in between. This CDR3 region has 17 residues. The CDR3 reads CASSMVEGFSSGQPQHF. The CDR3 DNA follows: TGTGCCAGTAGTATGGTGGAGGGTTTCAGTTCCGGTCAGCCCCAGCATTTT.

The rearrangement joins TRBV7-9 to TRBJ2-3, with D possibly matching TRBD1 (6 bases). From germline, CDR1 is SEHNR and CDR2 FQNEAQ (reference sequence). V shed 5 bases and J shed 1 base, with 22 bases lying between them. CDR3 size: 18 residues. As DNA, the CDR3 is TGTGCCAGCAGCCCTAAAGGACAGTTGATAAGCGGCACAGATACGCAGTATTTT. Translated: CASSPKGQLISGTDTQYF.

The chain is built from TRBV9 and TRBJ1-4; D remains ambiguous. Deletions cut 4 bases from V and 0 bases from J, with 7 bases between. This CDR3 has 14 residues. The V gene's germline CDR1 is SGDLS and CDR2 YYNGEE. The CDR3 protein is CASSSGSTNEKLFF. For the CDR3, the DNA is TGTGCCAGCAGCTCAGGCTCAACTAATGAAAAACTGTTTTTT.

This chain joins TRBV7-6 and TRBJ2-7; 14 bases agree with TRBD2. This CDR3 comprises 17 residues. V lost 5 bases to trimming and J lost 2 bases; unmatched junction nucleotides: 8. CDR1 SGHVS and CDR2 FNYEAQ come from the germline V gene. CDR3 protein: CASSPPRTSGRPYEQYF. In DNA, the CDR3 is TGTGCCAGCAGCCCACCCAGGACTAGCGGGAGGCCCTACGAGCAGTACTTC.

This chain links TRBV11-3 with TRBJ2-1, with 13 bases identical to TRBD2. Germline-derived CDR1 and CDR2 are SGHNT and YENEEA. After removal of 0 bases from V and 5 bases from J, the junction contained 1 base not matched to a gene. This CDR3 is built from 16 residues. Here the CDR3 reads CASSLEGLAGNNEQFF. The CDR3 bases are TGTGCCAGCAGCTTAGAGGGACTAGCGGGGAACAATGAGCAGTTCTTC.

The chain uses TRBV6-6 and TRBJ1-2; D not resolved. This CDR3 has 12 residues. Germline lookup yields CDR1 MNHNY and CDR2 SVGAGI (reference sequence). Trimming stripped 8 bases from V and 3 bases from J, with 10 bases between. CDR3 residues: CASAGFDYGYTF. The CDR3, as DNA: TGTGCCAGCGCGGGCTTCGACTATGGCTACACCTTC.

The chain carries TRBV27 and TRBJ2-7, with TRBD1 matching over 12 bases. The CDR3 has 19 residues. J lost 2 bases, V lost 3 bases, and 14 bases had no gene match. Germline assignment: CDR1 MNHEY and CDR2 SMNVEV (reference sequence). The CDR3 sequence is CASSLRLGQGAAHAYEQYF. DNA for the CDR3: TGTGCCAGCAGTTTGAGATTGGGACAGGGGGCCGCCCACGCCTACGAGCAGTACTTC.

The V gene is TRBV27, the J gene TRBJ2-3, with 7 bases matching TRBD2. This CDR3 contains 17 residues. Germline-derived CDR1 and CDR2 are MNHEY and SMNVEV (reference sequence). The V gene end was trimmed by 6 bases and the J gene end by 0 bases; junction bases not matched to a gene: 12. The DNA for the CDR3 is TGTGCCAGCAGAAGAACCGGGACTAAATATAGCACAGATACGCAGTATTTT. It codes for CASRRTGTKYSTDTQYF.

At least ten counts were recorded for this clone. This chain links TRBV4-1 with TRBJ1-2; D possibly corresponds to TRBD1 (5 bases). V lost 7 bases and J lost 7, with 16 bases in between. CDR1 and CDR2 (germline): MGHRA, YSYEKL. This CDR3 comprises 13 residues. CDR3 loop: CASMGRLGGGYTF. The CDR3 DNA reads TGCGCCAGCATGGGGCGCCTTGGTGGTGGCTACACCTTC.

This rearrangement joins TRBV7-6 to TRBJ2-1, with D possibly TRBD2 on 5 matching bases. V was cut by 6 bases and J by 5 bases, with 14 bases left in between. The germline V gene has CDR1 SGHVS and CDR2 FNYEAQ. This CDR3 is 14 amino acids long. Written as DNA, the CDR3 is TGTGCCAGCAGTAAGACTATCCTGGACAATGAGCAGTTCTTC. Translation: CASSKTILDNEQFF.

V usage is TRBV18 and J usage is TRBJ1-2, with D uncertain. The CDR3 sequence is 15 residues long. Deletions cut 1 base from V and 3 bases from J, with 12 bases between. The V gene's germline CDR1 is KGHSH and CDR2 LQKENI. DNA of the CDR3: TGTGCCAGCTCACCACGGGTGGGAGGTGACTATGGCTACACCTTC. This encodes CASSPRVGGDYGYTF.

Here the CDR3 reads CASRGQVNNYGYTF. The CDR3 DNA follows: TGTGCCAGCAGGGGACAGGTTAATAACTATGGCTACACCTTC. The chain couples TRBV2 to TRBJ1-2; 8 nucleotides align to TRBD1. The CDR3 spans 14 residues. The V gene end was trimmed by 6 bases and the J gene end by 1 base; junction bases not matched to a gene: 4. Germline lookup yields CDR1 SNHLY and CDR2 FYNNEI.

This chain uses TRBV6-1 with TRBJ2-7, with TRBD2 matching 7 bases. Germline trimming cut 8 bases from V and 7 bases from J; bases unmatched to any gene: 14. Germline CDR1 and CDR2: MNHNS and SASEGT. This CDR3 is built from 14 residues. The CDR3 DNA reads TGTGCCAGCCGCGAAAGCGGGGCGACGGGTGAGCAGTACTTC. As protein: CASRESGATGEQYF.

V and J are TRBV5-1 and TRBJ1-1, with D possibly TRBD1 on 6 matching bases. The germline V and J ends were trimmed by 4 bases and 3 bases, with 10 bases remaining between them. CDR3 size: 13 residues. Germline CDR1 reads SGHRS; CDR2 reads YFSETQ. The chain's CDR3 is CASSEGDYTEAFF. Here the CDR3 DNA reads TGCGCCAGCAGCGAGGGGGATTACACTGAAGCTTTCTTT.

CDR3 nucleotide sequence: TGTGCCAGCAGTGCCCAGGGAGGTGGGAACACTGAAGCTTTCTTT. Its protein is CASSAQGGGNTEAFF. The chain joins TRBV6-1 to TRBJ1-1, with D maybe TRBD1 (5 bases). Germline CDR1 and CDR2: MNHNS and SASEGT. This CDR3 is built from 15 residues. The ends were cut back, 4 bases at V and 1 base at J, with 13 bases in the middle.

The rearrangement uses TRBV7-9 and TRBJ1-2; D is perhaps TRBD1 (6 bases). Trimming took 3 bases from V and 8 from J, leaving 10 bases between them. Germline V CDR1 and CDR2: SEHNR, FQNEAQ (reference sequence). CDR3 size: 12 residues. For the CDR3, the DNA is TGTGCCAGCAGCTTTCCAGGGGACGGCTACACCTTC. Translated: CASSFPGDGYTF.